The clone carrying this T cell receptor beta chain was seen just once. PCR involved 60 Vbeta and 13 Jbeta primers. Here immunoSEQ multiplex PCR was the method, and the copy in TCRdb shows in-frame clones only, minus some. The sample yields around 130,000 clones, over 70% seen once. This record comes from a study of cytomegalovirus exposure and HLA in healthy donors. Study-level information: Early released data comprised approximately 85 million unique TCRs from HLA-typed donors.

The origin of this receptor is a woman aged 40-49 years in good health and CMV-seronegative. The sequenced material came from PBMCs.

This CDR3 reads CASSQDDNAVNTEAFF. CDR3 nucleotides: TGTGCCAGCAGCCAAGATGATAATGCAGTAAACACTGAAGCTTTCTTT. V gene TRBV4-2 combines with J gene TRBJ1-1; D unclear. CDR3 length equals 16 residues. The V gene lost 0 bases and the J gene lost 2 bases, with 13 bases spanning the gap. Per the germline V gene, CDR1 is LGHNA and CDR2 is YNFKEQ.